A selection of T cell receptor beta chains follows, all from one sample in a study of control samples from healthy donors and cancer patients. Data came from immunoSEQ multiplex PCR; TCRdb stores just in-frame clones and leaves some out. Of about 220,000 clones listed, just under 95% are singletons. What was sequenced was blood. These receptors originate from a man aged 50 to 60 in good health. The CDR3 runs from the conserved cysteine through the conserved F or W. Each record gives: D gene, J gene, clone size, V gene, CDR3 protein, CDR3 DNA. A D gene is named only where the DNA matches it firmly. Clone sizes are given selectively: once, few, many, or a class where the clone is expanded.

- | TRBJ1-5 | - | TRBV7-8 | CASSAGGGNQPQHF | TGTGCCAGCAGCGCCGGGGGAGGGAATCAGCCCCAGCATTTT
- | TRBJ1-1 | once | TRBV2 | CASTPIGTTEAFF | TGTGCCAGCACCCCTATTGGGACGACTGAAGCTTTCTTT
- | TRBJ1-6 | - | TRBV4-1 | CASSHLQGGNSPLHF | TGCGCCAGCAGCCACCTTCAGGGAGGTAATTCACCCCTCCACTTT
- | TRBJ1-2 | - | TRBV28 | CASSLRLRQGGNGYTF | TGTGCCAGCAGTTTAAGATTAAGGCAGGGAGGAAATGGCTACACCTTC
TRBD1 | TRBJ2-1 | once | TRBV6-2/TRBV6-3 | CASSADRGIYNEQFF | TGTGCCAGCAGTGCCGACAGGGGAATCTACAATGAGCAGTTCTTC
- | TRBJ1-1 | - | TRBV6-6 | CASGQEAFF | TGTGCCAGCGGGCAAGAAGCTTTCTTT
- | TRBJ2-1 | - | TRBV5-1 | CASSLQLSEQFF | TGCGCCAGCAGCCTCCAGTTGAGTGAGCAGTTCTTC
- | TRBJ1-6 | - | TRBV29-1 | CSVGEMGTPLHF | TGCAGCGTTGGAGAGATGGGGACACCCCTCCACTTT
- | TRBJ1-4 | - | TRBV7-2 | CASSLGWGHLATNEKLFF | TGTGCCAGCAGCTTAGGGTGGGGACATCTCGCAACTAATGAAAAACTGTTTTTT
- | TRBJ1-3 | - | TRBV20-1 | CSAWAGNTIYF | TGCAGTGCTTGGGCGGGGAACACCATATATTTT
- | TRBJ2-7 | - | TRBV28 | CASSPPGATGYEQYF | TGTGCCAGCAGTCCGCCGGGGGCCACCGGTTACGAGCAGTACTTC
- | TRBJ2-3 | - | TRBV5-4 | CASSPDADTQYF | TGTGCCAGCAGCCCGGACGCAGATACGCAGTATTTT
- | TRBJ2-3 | - | TRBV19 | CASSPRGGTQYF | TGTGCCAGTAGTCCCCGGGGAGGTACGCAGTATTTT
- | TRBJ1-6 | - | TRBV2 | CASSESGSILQNPPLHF | TGTGCCAGCAGTGAATCAGGGTCTATACTACAGAACCCACCCCTCCACTTT
- | TRBJ2-7 | - | TRBV28 | CASSLTGFLYEQYF | TGTGCCAGCAGTTTGACCGGCTTTCTCTACGAGCAGTACTTC
- | TRBJ1-3 | - | TRBV5-1 | CASSLSGTGNTIYF | TGCGCCAGCAGCTTGTCAGGGACTGGAAACACCATATATTTT
TRBD1 | TRBJ2-3 | - | TRBV19 | CASSARQGLTDTQYF | TGTGCCAGTAGTGCCCGACAGGGGCTCACAGATACGCAGTATTTT
- | TRBJ1-2 | - | TRBV3-1/TRBV3-2 | CASSQNSGGGYTF | TGTGCCAGCAGCCAAAATTCGGGGGGAGGCTACACCTTC
TRBD1 | TRBJ2-1 | - | TRBV6-5 | CASSLQGNEQFF | TGTGCCAGCAGTCTACAGGGGAATGAGCAGTTCTTC
- | TRBJ2-2 | - | TRBV5-4 | CASSNAETRGTGELFF | TGTGCCAGCAGCAATGCGGAGACCCGGGGAACCGGGGAGCTGTTTTTT
- | TRBJ1-5 | once | TRBV5-5 | CASSLLSDQPQHF | TGTGCCAGCAGCCTTCTCTCGGATCAGCCCCAGCATTTT